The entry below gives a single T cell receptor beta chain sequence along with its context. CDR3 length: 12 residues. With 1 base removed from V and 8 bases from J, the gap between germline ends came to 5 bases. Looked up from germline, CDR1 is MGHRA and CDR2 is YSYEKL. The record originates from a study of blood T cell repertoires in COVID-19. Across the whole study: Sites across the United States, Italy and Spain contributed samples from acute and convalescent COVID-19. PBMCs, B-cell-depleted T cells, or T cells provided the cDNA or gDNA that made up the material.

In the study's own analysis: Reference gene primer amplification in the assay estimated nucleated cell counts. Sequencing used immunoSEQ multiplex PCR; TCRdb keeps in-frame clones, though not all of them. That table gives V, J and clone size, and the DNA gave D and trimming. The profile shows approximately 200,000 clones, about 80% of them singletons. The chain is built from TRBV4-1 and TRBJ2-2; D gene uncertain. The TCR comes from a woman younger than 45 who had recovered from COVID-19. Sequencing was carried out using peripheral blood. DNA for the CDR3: TGCGCCAGCAGCCAAGTCGGGGGGGAGCTGTTTTTT. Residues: CASSQVGGELFF.